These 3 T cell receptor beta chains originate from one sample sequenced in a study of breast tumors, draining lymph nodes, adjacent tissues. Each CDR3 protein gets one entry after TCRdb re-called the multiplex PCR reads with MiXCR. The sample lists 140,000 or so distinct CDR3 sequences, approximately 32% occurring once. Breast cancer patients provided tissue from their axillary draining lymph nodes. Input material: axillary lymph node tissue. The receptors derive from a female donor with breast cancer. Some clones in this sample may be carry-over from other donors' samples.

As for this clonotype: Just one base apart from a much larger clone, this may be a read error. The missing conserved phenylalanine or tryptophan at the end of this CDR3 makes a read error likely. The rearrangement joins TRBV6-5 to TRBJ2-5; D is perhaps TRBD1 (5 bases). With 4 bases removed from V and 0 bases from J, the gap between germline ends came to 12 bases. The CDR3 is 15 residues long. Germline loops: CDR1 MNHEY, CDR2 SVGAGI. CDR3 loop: CASSSDSINQETQYL. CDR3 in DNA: TGTGCCAGCAGTTCCGACAGCATCAACCAAGAGACCCAGTACCTC.

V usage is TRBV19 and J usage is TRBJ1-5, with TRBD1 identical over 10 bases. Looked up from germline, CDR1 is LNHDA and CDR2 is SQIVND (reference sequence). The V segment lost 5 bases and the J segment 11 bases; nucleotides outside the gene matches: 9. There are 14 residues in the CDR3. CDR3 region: CASSPTGGQETQHF. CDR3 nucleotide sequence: TGTGCCAGTAGTCCGACAGGGGGCCAAGAGACCCAGCATTTT.

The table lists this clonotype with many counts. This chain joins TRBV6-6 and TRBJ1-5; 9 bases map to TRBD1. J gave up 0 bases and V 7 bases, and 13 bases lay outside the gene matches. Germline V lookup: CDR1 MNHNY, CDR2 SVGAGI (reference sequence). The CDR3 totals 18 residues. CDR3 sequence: CASTAGQGTGFSNQPQHF. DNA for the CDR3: TGTGCCAGCACGGCGGGACAGGGAACGGGCTTTAGCAATCAGCCCCAGCATTTT.